This is a list of T cell receptor beta chains from one sample in a study of CD8 T cells in ankylosing spondylitis. Via MiXCR, TCRdb re-called the 5' RACE reads, giving one row per CDR3 protein. Here the sample spans a few hundred thousand distinct CDR3 sequences, about 24% being singletons. The sample was blood, either unsorted or a sorted T cell fraction (not recorded which). These receptors were obtained from a male donor with ankylosing spondylitis or in good health (not recorded which). The CDR3 runs from the conserved cysteine through the conserved F or W. The D gene is left open where the match is weak. Expanded clones get a size class; other rows say once, few or many, or leave the size out.

TRBV20-1	TRBD2	-	TRBJ2-1	TGCAGTGCTGTCGAGATGGGGGGGGGATTCAATGAGCAGTTCTTC	CSAVEMGGGFNEQFF
TRBV20-1	-	many	TRBJ2-3	TGCAGTGCTAACGCACGGGAAAAGGGGACAGATACGCAGTATTTT	CSANAREKGTDTQYF
TRBV7-2	TRBD2	-	TRBJ2-1	TGTGCCAGCAGCTCTAGCGGGGCGACCTACAATGAGCAGTTCTTC	CASSSSGATYNEQFF
TRBV7-9	-	many	TRBJ1-1	TGTGCCAGCAGCTTTGCGCACTCCACTGAAGCTTTCTTT	CASSFAHSTEAFF
TRBV3-1	-	many	TRBJ2-3	TGTGCCAGCAGTTCAGGCCCAGGGGGGGCAACAGATACGCAGTATTTT	CASSSGPGGATDTQYF
TRBV7-9	TRBD2	few	TRBJ2-2	TGTGCCAGCAGCCACCGACTAGCGGGGGAGCTGTTTTTT	CASSHRLAGELFF
TRBV7-9	TRBD1	many	TRBJ2-7	TGTGCCAGCAGACAGGGGGGCCGGTACGAGCAGTACTTC	CASRQGGRYEQYF
TRBV28	TRBD1	-	TRBJ2-1	TGTGCCAGCATCTCGGGACAGGGGGCAAATGAGCAGTTCTTC	CASISGQGANEQFF
TRBV7-2	-	few	TRBJ2-3	TGTGCCAGCACCATTAGTGGAGGGGGGGCCGCAGATACGCAGTATTTT	CASTISGGGAADTQYF
TRBV20-1	TRBD2	few	TRBJ2-3	TGCAGTGCTAGAGACCGAAGGGCGGGGGGGCGCACAGATACGCAGTATTTT	CSARDRRAGGRTDTQYF
TRBV2	-	few	TRBJ1-1	TGTGCCAGCAGTGGACGGATGAACACTGAAGCTTTCTTT	CASSGRMNTEAFF
TRBV25-1	TRBD1	-	TRBJ2-1	TGTGCCAGCAGGAGGGGGACAGCGTACTACAATGAGCAGTTCTTC	CASRRGTAYYNEQFF
TRBV2	TRBD1	few	TRBJ1-6	TGTGCCAGCAGTCAACAGGGGTCGAGTAATTCACCCCTCCACTTT	CASSQQGSSNSPLHF
TRBV20-1	-	-	TRBJ2-1	TGCAGTGCTAGAGATCAGAAAGACTCGGGGGCCGATGAGCAGTTCTTC	CSARDQKDSGADEQFF
TRBV3-1	TRBD1	many	TRBJ2-1	TGTGCCAGCAGCCAAGATTGGGACAGGGGAAATGAGCAGTTCTTC	CASSQDWDRGNEQFF
TRBV30	-	-	TRBJ2-3	TGTGCCTGGAGTTACTCCACAGATACGCAGTATTTT	CAWSYSTDTQYF
TRBV12-3/TRBV12-4	TRBD1	many	TRBJ2-3	TGTGCCAGCAGTTGGGACAGGGGGCAAGGTACGCAGTATTTT	CASSWDRGQGTQYF
TRBV7-6	-	many	TRBJ2-1	TGTGCCAGCAGCTTAGAAGCAGGCGGACGCGGTGAGCAGTTCTTC	CASSLEAGGRGEQFF
TRBV29-1	-	-	TRBJ2-7	TGCAGCGTGGACGACGCAACCTACGAGCAGTACTTC	CSVDDATYEQYF
TRBV27	TRBD2	-	TRBJ2-7	TGTGCCAGCAGGAGCGGGGGACTAGCGGAATACGAGCAGTACTTC	CASRSGGLAEYEQYF
TRBV12-3/TRBV12-4	-	many	TRBJ1-2	TGTGCCAGCCGACCCGGACATTTATATGGCTACACCTTC	CASRPGHLYGYTF
TRBV21-1	-	many	TRBJ2-7	TGTGCCAGCAGCAGACTTCCTTTCTCCTACGAGCAGTACTTC	CASSRLPFSYEQYF
TRBV5-1	-	-	TRBJ2-7	TGCGCCAGCAGCTTGGGCGGTTCCGAACCTTCCGAGCAGTACTTC	CASSLGGSEPSEQYF
TRBV25-1	-	many	TRBJ2-4	TGTGCCAGCAGTGAATTGAAGGGGATGGGAGCCAAAAACATTCAGTACTTC	CASSELKGMGAKNIQYF
TRBV20-1	-	few	TRBJ2-7	TGCAGTGCTAGAGAGGTACAGGCCTACGAGCAGTACTTC	CSAREVQAYEQYF
TRBV29-1	-	-	TRBJ2-5	TGCAGCCTCGGGGGGCCAGGAGAGACCCAGTACTTC	CSLGGPGETQYF
TRBV20-1	-	many	TRBJ2-7	TGCAGTGCTAGAGCCCGGGGATCTGGCTACTACGAGCAGTACTTC	CSARARGSGYYEQYF
TRBV12-3/TRBV12-4	-	-	TRBJ2-1	TGTGCCAGCAGCAAAAATTACAATGAGCAGTTCTTC	CASSKNYNEQFF
TRBV12-3/TRBV12-4	-	-	TRBJ1-2	TGTGCCAGCAGTTACGGGACAAATGGCTACACCTTC	CASSYGTNGYTF
TRBV5-5	TRBD1	many	TRBJ2-6	TGTGCCAGCAGCTCACAGGGGACTGGGGCCAACGTCCTGACTTTC	CASSSQGTGANVLTF
TRBV20-1	TRBD2	many	TRBJ2-3	TGCAGTGCTAGCCCACTAGCGGGGGGGAGCACAGATACGCAGTATTTT	CSASPLAGGSTDTQYF
TRBV15	-	-	TRBJ2-5	TGTGCCACCAGCAGCCCAACCTCCGGGACGATGAAGTGGGAGACCCAGTACTTC	CATSSPTSGTMKWETQYF
TRBV20-1	TRBD2	few	TRBJ2-5	TGCACCGGGGGGGCAGGGAAAGAGACCCAGTACTTC	CTGGAGKETQYF
TRBV12-3/TRBV12-4	-	many	TRBJ2-2	TGTGCCAGCAGGCGCACAGGGAACACCGGGGAGCTGTTTTTT	CASRRTGNTGELFF
TRBV20-1	TRBD2	many	TRBJ2-5	TGCAGTGTCCCTCCTCCGGGACTAGCGGGGGGGCTAAGAGAGACCCAGTACTTC	CSVPPPGLAGGLRETQYF
TRBV12-3/TRBV12-4	TRBD1	-	TRBJ2-5	TGTGCCAGCAGGGACAGGGTCGGGGAGACCCAGTACTTC	CASRDRVGETQYF
TRBV29-1	TRBD1	-	TRBJ2-1	TGCAGCGTTGTACACCGGGACAGGGTTAATGAGCAGTTCTTC	CSVVHRDRVNEQFF
TRBV5-1	-	few	TRBJ2-6	TGCGCCAGCAGCTTGGTAGGGGGTACCAACGTCCTGACTTTC	CASSLVGGTNVLTF
TRBV29-1	-	-	TRBJ2-5	TGCAGCGGACTGGACGAAAAGCAAGAGACCCAGTACTTC	CSGLDEKQETQYF
TRBV11-2	-	many	TRBJ1-4	TGTGCCAGCAGCTCCCACTATGAAAAACTGTTTTTT	CASSSHYEKLFF
TRBV10-3	-	-	TRBJ2-3	TGTGCCTCCAGGAGACAAAGCACAGATACGCAGTATTTT	CASRRQSTDTQYF
TRBV6-1	TRBD1	-	TRBJ2-3	TGTGCCAGCAGTGCCTACGTGACAGGGATAAGCACAGATACGCAGTATTTT	CASSAYVTGISTDTQYF
TRBV20-1	-	many	TRBJ2-5	TGCAGTGCTAGGTTACCTTTGACAGAGACCCAGTACTTC	CSARLPLTETQYF
TRBV20-1	TRBD2	-	TRBJ2-5	TGCAGTGCTCCTACTGGACTAGCGGGGCGACAAGAGACCCAGTACTTC	CSAPTGLAGRQETQYF
TRBV24-1	TRBD1	many	TRBJ1-5	TGTGCCACCAGTGATTCTCGGACAGGAAGCAATCAGCCCCAGCATTTT	CATSDSRTGSNQPQHF
TRBV3-1	-	-	TRBJ2-3	TGTGCCAGCAGCCAACCGGGGTTCACAGATACGCAGTATTTT	CASSQPGFTDTQYF
TRBV20-1	TRBD1	few	TRBJ2-5	TGCAGTGCTTTTACAGGGGTGTTGGAGACCCAGTACTTC	CSAFTGVLETQYF
TRBV20-1	TRBD2	few	TRBJ2-7	TGCAGTGCTACCGGGACTAGCGTATACGAGCAGTACTTC	CSATGTSVYEQYF
TRBV6-5	-	few	TRBJ2-7	TGTGCTACGACGGACGGCTACGAGCAGTACTTC	CATTDGYEQYF
TRBV18	TRBD1	many	TRBJ2-1	TGTGCCAGCTCACCATTCCCCGACAGGGAGAATGAGCAGTTCTTC	CASSPFPDRENEQFF
TRBV2	-	many	TRBJ2-7	TGTGCCAGCAGTGATAGGGTGGTAACCTACGAGCAGTACTTC	CASSDRVVTYEQYF
TRBV7-2	-	-	TRBJ2-5	TGTGCCAGCAGCTTAGCCAGGGGAACGGAGACCCAGTACTTC	CASSLARGTETQYF
TRBV27	TRBD1	many	TRBJ1-5	TGTGCCAGCAGCGGACAGGGAGGTAATCAGCCCCAGCATTTT	CASSGQGGNQPQHF
TRBV29-1	-	few	TRBJ2-3	TGCAGCGTTGAAAGGGGTCAGGCCGCAGATACGCAGTATTTT	CSVERGQAADTQYF